This TCR beta chain was sequenced for a study of vaccination and CD4 T cells after COVID-19. For the study at large: Controls had a CEFX pool, an HIV-1 Nef pool, or no peptide added.

Worth noting for this clonotype: The antigen is unknown.

At the Johns Hopkins FTIC core, DNA taken from cultured CD4+ T cells was sequenced by way of the Oncomine TCR Beta short-read assay. TCRdb re-analysed the PCR reads in MiXCR, keeping a single row per CDR3 protein. The sample lists 10,000 or so distinct CDR3 sequences; around 50% were seen once. Noted treatment: approximately nine-day PBMC culture with coronavirus spike peptide pools or control peptides (ViraFEST assay). Peptide-pool expansion of antigen-specific T cells preceded TCR sequencing in ViraFEST. This CDR3 region has 16 residues. The V gene's germline CDR1 is MNHNS and CDR2 SASEGT. Trimming shortened V by 6 bases and J by 0 bases, and 15 bases separated the two germline ends.

The sample taken for sequencing was CD4+ T cells from blood, cultured in vitro. This chain links TRBV6-1 with TRBJ1-3; D not certain. The sequence was collected from a human donor who had recovered from COVID-19. CDR3 amino acids: CASRTGRPDSGNTIYF. The CDR3 bases are TGTGCCAGCAGGACGGGTCGCCCCGACTCTGGAAACACCATATATTTT.